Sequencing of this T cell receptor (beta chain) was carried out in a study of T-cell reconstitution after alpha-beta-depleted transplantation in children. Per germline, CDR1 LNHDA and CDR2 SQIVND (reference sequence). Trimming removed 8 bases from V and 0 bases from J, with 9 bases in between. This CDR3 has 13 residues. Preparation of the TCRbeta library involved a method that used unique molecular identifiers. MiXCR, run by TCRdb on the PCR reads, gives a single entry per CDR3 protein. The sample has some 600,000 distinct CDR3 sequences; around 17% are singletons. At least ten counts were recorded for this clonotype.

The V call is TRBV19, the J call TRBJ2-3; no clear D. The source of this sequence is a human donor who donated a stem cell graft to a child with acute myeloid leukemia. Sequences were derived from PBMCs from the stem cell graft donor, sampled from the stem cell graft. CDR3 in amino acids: CASRPQSTDTQYF. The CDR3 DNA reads TGTGCCAGTCGCCCCCAGAGCACAGATACGCAGTATTTT.